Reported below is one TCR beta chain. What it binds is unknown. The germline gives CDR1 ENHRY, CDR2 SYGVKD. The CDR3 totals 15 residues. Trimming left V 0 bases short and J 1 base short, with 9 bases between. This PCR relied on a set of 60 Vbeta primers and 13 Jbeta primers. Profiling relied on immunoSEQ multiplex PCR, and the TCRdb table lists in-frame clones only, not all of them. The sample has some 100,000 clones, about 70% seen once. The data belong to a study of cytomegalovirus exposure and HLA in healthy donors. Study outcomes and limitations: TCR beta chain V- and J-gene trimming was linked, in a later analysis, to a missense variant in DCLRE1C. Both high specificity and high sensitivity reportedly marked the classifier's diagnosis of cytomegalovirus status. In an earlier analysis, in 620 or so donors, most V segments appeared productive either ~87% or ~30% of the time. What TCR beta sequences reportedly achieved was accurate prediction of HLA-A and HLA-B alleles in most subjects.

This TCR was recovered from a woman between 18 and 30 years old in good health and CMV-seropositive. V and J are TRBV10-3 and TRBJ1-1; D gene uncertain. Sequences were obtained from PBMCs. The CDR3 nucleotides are TGTGCCATCAGTGAGTCTGGCGGAAGGAACACTGAAGCTTTCTTT. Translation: CAISESGGRNTEAFF.